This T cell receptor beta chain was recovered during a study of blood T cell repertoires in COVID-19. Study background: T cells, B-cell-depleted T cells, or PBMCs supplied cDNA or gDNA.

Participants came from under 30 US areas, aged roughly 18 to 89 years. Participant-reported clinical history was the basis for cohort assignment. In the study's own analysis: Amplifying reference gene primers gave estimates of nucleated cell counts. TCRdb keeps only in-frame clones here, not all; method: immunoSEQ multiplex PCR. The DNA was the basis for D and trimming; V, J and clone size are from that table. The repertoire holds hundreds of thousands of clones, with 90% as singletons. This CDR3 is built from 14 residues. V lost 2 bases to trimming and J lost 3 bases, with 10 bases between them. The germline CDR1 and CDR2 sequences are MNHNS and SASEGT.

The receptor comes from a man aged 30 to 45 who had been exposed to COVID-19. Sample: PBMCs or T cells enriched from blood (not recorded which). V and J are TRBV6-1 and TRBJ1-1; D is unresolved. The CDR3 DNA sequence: TGTGCCAGCAGTGAATTCAGATTCGACACTGAAGCTTTCTTT. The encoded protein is CASSEFRFDTEAFF.